This T cell receptor beta chain was obtained from a study of glioma-infiltrating T cells. Looking at the study overall: Samples included WHO grade II oligodendrogliomas or astrocytomas and initial-diagnosis grade IV glioblastomas. Presurgical dexamethasone in glioma patients lasted six or fewer days. Sequencing aimed for roughly 4.5- to 11-fold coverage of 750,000 to 1,000,000 peripheral T cells.

TCR alpha and beta CDR3 regions were amplified from RNA using iRepertoire nested multiplex PCR. TCRdb itself ran the multiplex PCR reads through MiXCR, one entry per CDR3 protein. The table lists roughly 350,000 distinct CDR3 sequences, 41% of them singletons. General study findings and limits: Signature shared blood CDR3 motifs were enriched in low-divergence and depleted in high-divergence patients.

Notes on this clonotype: The antigen remains undetermined.

The receptor was isolated from a human donor with low-grade glioma or glioblastoma, undergoing nonglioma brain surgery, or in good health (not recorded which). The sample comprised glioma tissue, nonneoplastic brain tissue, or PBMCs (not recorded which).

The CDR3 is CASSRDSHKQNQYF. The CDR3 bases are TGTGCCAGCAGCCGGGACAGCCACAAGCAGAACCAGTACTTC. The rearrangement uses TRBV7-2 and TRBJ2-5, with TRBD1 matching over 7 bases. The germline gives CDR1 SGHTA, CDR2 FQGNSA. V lost 5 bases to trimming and J lost 10 bases; unmatched junction nucleotides: 13. The CDR3 consists of 14 residues.